This is a list of T cell receptor beta chains from one sample in a study of glioma-infiltrating T cells. TCRdb reprocessed the multiplex PCR reads with MiXCR, giving one entry per CDR3 protein. The sample consists of more than 20,000 distinct CDR3 sequences, about 26% of them appearing once. Source material: glioma tissue, nonneoplastic brain tissue, or PBMCs (not recorded which). These receptors all stem from a human donor with low-grade glioma or glioblastoma, undergoing nonglioma brain surgery, or in good health (not recorded which). CDR3s leave out the opening cysteine and the closing phenylalanine or tryptophan.

j_call | v_call | cdr3_aa
TRBJ1-1 | TRBV29-1 | SVERTQNTEAF
TRBJ1-1 | TRBV27 | ASSLRGVSWTEAF
TRBJ2-5 | TRBV7-2 | ASSLGLAGVETQY
TRBJ1-2 | TRBV2 | ASQPGQGFDGHT
TRBJ2-1 | TRBV20-1 | SALRLAGGPNEQF
TRBJ2-1 | TRBV3-1 | ASSQASGGAPNEQF
TRBJ2-7 | TRBV7-9 | ASSLYYEQY
TRBJ1-6 | TRBV6-4 | ASSATTGTPLH
TRBJ2-5 | TRBV4-1 | ASSPGRMETEY
TRBJ2-5 | TRBV7-2 | ASSSRLAEETQY
TRBJ2-1 | TRBV7-9 | ASSRNNEQF
TRBJ2-3 | TRBV27 | ASSLGDTQY
TRBJ2-5 | TRBV20-1 | SASNSGGAQETQY
TRBJ2-1 | TRBV3-1 | ASSQDPGGDPWDEQF
TRBJ1-1 | TRBV5-6 | ASSYETVLMNTEDF
TRBJ2-1 | TRBV24-1 | ATRTSGNYNEQF
TRBJ2-3 | TRBV27 | ASTDTDTQY
TRBJ2-5 | TRBV7-9 | ASSPTQETQY
TRBJ1-2 | TRBV6-1 | ASRTGTEGYGYT